This TCR beta chain was recorded in a study of monozygotic twins with inflammatory bowel disease. Phlebotomy per donor yielded a single 2.5 ml blood sample. Details on this clonotype: What it binds is not known.

Study-wide results and limits: Sharing of clonotypes with others was lower in IBD patients than in healthy twins, and this was especially so with disease activity. No separation of different T cell subtypes was possible.

Molecular identifiers with 6-nucleotide sample barcodes were added during cDNA synthesis via template switching. One entry per CDR3 protein, without DNA, is what TCRdb gives after re-calling the 5' RACE reads. Its clone listing holds about 300,000 distinct CDR3 sequences. The sequencing input was blood. This receptor was obtained from a human donor with ulcerative colitis or Crohn's disease, or a healthy co-twin of an affected twin (not recorded which).

CDR3 sequence reads: CASRDLRDTEAFF. The chain has TRBV27 and TRBJ1-1. In germline, CDR1 is MNHEY, CDR2 SMNVEV (reference sequence). The CDR3 length is 13 residues.